This entry describes one T cell receptor beta chain. This clone appeared once. Its antigen remains undetermined. No base quality information exists; no much larger clone differs at one position. The collaborating institutions used their own protocols to collect whole blood in K2EDTA tubes. For TCRbeta analysis, collaborators shipped samples in one of three forms: frozen whole blood, isolated PBMCs, or DNA extracted from either of those sample types. The immunoSEQ Assay, a bias-controlled multiplex PCR, was used to amplify TCRbeta CDR3 regions from genomic DNA. For the original study's pipeline: The number of nucleated cells in each sample was estimated from the amplification of reference gene primers within the assay. To quantify the absolute abundance of each unique TCRbeta CDR3 rearrangement, sequence reads were collapsed and filtered. For each sample, productive Simpson clonality was calculated by taking the square root of Simpson's diversity index across productive rearrangements. The table was pulled from immuneACCESS by TCRdb, which kept in-frame rearrangements only. Such tables lose some clones; where checked, under half of the loss comes from unresolved V genes, and the rest has no known cause. V and J calls and clone size are given by that table; D and trimming were obtained from the DNA. The sample records about 42,000 clones, around three quarters of which are singletons. The ten largest clones add up to roughly a quarter of the sample.

This specimen belongs to a study of blood T cell repertoires in COVID-19 (dated by TCRdb to the early 2020s). Describing the broader study: Collaborator samples came from the United States, Italy and Spain and covered acute and convalescent phases of COVID-19. Subjects who had been exposed to COVID-19, were actively infected with it, or had recovered from it provided the deeply sampled blood TCRbeta repertoires that made up the dataset. The samples were drawn from the first 160 participants of the ongoing ImmuneRACE study and from roughly 1,300 subjects provided by 6 global collaborators. HLA class I and class II types, where available, came from metadata supplied by the sample provider rather than from assay-based typing. Sample metadata almost always included a de-identified subject ID, COVID-19 status, age in years and sex. The repertoires were made available in a free public database intended to serve as a resource for research on the immune response to SARS-CoV-2. The prospective study material was composed of cDNA or gDNA derived from T cells, B-cell-depleted T cells, or PBMCs. Results and caveats for the whole study, not just this receptor: The amount of clinical and demographic metadata varied by source and participant and was provided uncurated.

Including the terminal cysteine and phenylalanine, the CDR3 comprises 14 residues. Only the CDR3 portion is preserved as DNA: 42 bases, with reading frame beginning at the first base. CDR1 and CDR2 are drawn from the germline V gene (reference sequence): SEHNR, FQNEAQ. The junction shows trimming of 5 bases on V and 6 bases on J, and the gene matches do not reach 10 bases of it. The sequence came from a man older than 75 with acute or convalescent COVID-19. Here the chain combines TRBV7-9 and TRBJ2-7; TRBD2 aligns with 7 central bases. Sequencing used peripheral blood. CDR3 sequence: CASSRSGGGSEQYF. The nucleotide sequence reads as follows: TGTGCCAGCAGCCGTAGCGGTGGCGGGAGCGAGCAGTACTTC.